This T cell receptor beta chain was sequenced for a study of Graves' ophthalmopathy and Graves' hyperthyroidism. About this clonotype itself: No antigen is known for it. It is likely a read error, because the conserved phenylalanine at the end of the CDR3 is missing. No DNA is shown, since the ends of the CDR3 on it are uncertain; the CDR3 is the one TCRdb lists.

Overall study findings and caveats: Blood also carried most expanded thyroid clonotypes exceeding 0.001 frequency.

Investigators amplified TCR beta CDR3 regions from RNA transcripts. HTBI primers were used in a first-round RT-PCR, which preceded a second-round multiplex PCR. A single record per CDR3 protein comes from TCRdb applying MiXCR to the multiplex PCR reads. Among hundreds of thousands of distinct CDR3 sequences, more than 40% were seen once, and the ten largest hold roughly 3%. A duration under 3 months, NOSPECS ≥4, CAS ≥3 and moderate-to-severe activity characterized the donors with ophthalmopathy. The CDR3 adds up to 8 amino acids, both ends counted. CDR1 SQVTM and CDR2 ANQGSEA come from the germline V gene.

Sequenced: peripheral blood. The rearrangement links TRBV29-1 to TRBJ1-3. This clonotype was sampled from an adult man with Graves' ophthalmopathy. CDR3: CSVGLRLA.